Following are 25 T cell receptor beta chains from one sample sequenced in a study of early T cells in non-severe SARS-CoV-2 infection. MiXCR, applied by TCRdb to the 5' RACE reads, yields one record per CDR3 protein. The table includes tens of thousands of distinct CDR3 sequences, around 13% detected once. Sequenced material: whole blood. The origin of the receptors is an adult who was a healthcare worker with PCR-confirmed SARS-CoV-2 infection or an uninfected control (not recorded which).

This clonotype turned up a few times. CDR3 nucleotide sequence: TGTGCCAGCAGCCCCCAGGGAAGGGATAATTCACCCCTCCACTTT. Its protein is CASSPQGRDNSPLHF. The chain uses TRBV6-6 and TRBJ1-6, with TRBD1 as a possible D gene (5 bases). V shed 6 bases and J shed 5 bases, with 14 bases lying between them. The CDR3 is made up of 15 amino acids. Germline V CDR1 and CDR2: MNHNY, SVGAGI (reference sequence).

This clonotype was counted between two and nine times. The V call is TRBV9, the J call TRBJ2-5, with 13 bases identical to TRBD2. Germline V gives CDR1 SGDLS, CDR2 YYNGEE. This CDR3 contains 19 residues. Losses at the gene ends were 0 bases for V and 2 bases for J; bases not matched to a gene: 10. The DNA for the CDR3 is TGTGCCAGCAGCGTAGATGTGGGACTAGCGGGGACCTCTCAAGAGACCCAGTACTTC. As protein: CASSVDVGLAGTSQETQYF.

The rearrangement links TRBV3-1 to TRBJ2-2; D unresolved. With 1 base removed from V and 1 base from J, the gap between germline ends came to 4 bases. This CDR3 region has 14 residues. Germline V gene data show CDR1 as LGHDT and CDR2 as YNNKEL (reference sequence). In DNA form, the CDR3 reads TGTGCCAGCAGCCAAGGAGGGAACACCGGGGAGCTGTTTTTT. Translated: CASSQGGNTGELFF.

The chain has TRBV20-1 and TRBJ1-6, with 8 bases matching TRBD1. The length of the CDR3 is 16 residues. The germline V gene encodes CDR1 DFQATT and CDR2 SNEGSKA (reference sequence). The trim removed 4 bases at V and 5 bases at J, leaving 10 bases unmatched. CDR3 in amino acids: CSATGDRRLNNSPLHF. In nucleotides, the CDR3 is TGCAGTGCTACGGGGGACAGGAGACTTAATAATTCACCCCTCCACTTT.

This clonotype was picked up many times. The chain employs TRBV28 and TRBJ1-1, with a weak D call TRBD1 (6 bases). Trimming stripped 4 bases from V and 6 bases from J, with 15 bases between. This CDR3 region has 14 residues. Per the germline V gene, CDR1 is MDHEN and CDR2 is SYDVKM. CDR3 sequence: CASSSGQILSEAFF. DNA of the CDR3: TGTGCCAGCAGTTCAGGACAGATCTTATCTGAAGCTTTCTTT.

Notes on this clonotype: The junction shows a germline mismatch at one end, possibly a read error. The rearrangement links TRBV11-2 to TRBJ1-3; 7 nucleotides align to TRBD1. The CDR3 extends over 15 amino acids. Germline assignment: CDR1 SGHAT and CDR2 FQNNGV. The CDR3 DNA is TGTGCCAGCAGCCTACAGGGGTACTCTGAAAACACCATATATTTT. Translation: CASSLQGYSENTIYF.

There are many counts of this clonotype. The gene calls are TRBV28 and TRBJ1-6, with a possible D match to TRBD1 (5 bases). Germline CDR1 is MDHEN and CDR2 is SYDVKM. The CDR3 runs to 12 residues. The V and J ends lost 5 bases and 10 bases respectively, with 9 bases between them. CDR3: CASSLSGSPLHF. The CDR3 DNA sequence: TGTGCCAGCAGTCTCTCAGGGTCACCCCTCCACTTT.

V and J are TRBV28 and TRBJ2-7; 8 nucleotides match TRBD2. The CDR3 loop spans 15 amino acids. Germline CDR1 MDHEN, CDR2 SYDVKM. V lost 4 bases, J lost 2 bases, and 7 bases stayed unmatched. CDR3: CASSSPAGGTYEQYF. DNA for the CDR3: TGTGCCAGCAGTTCCCCCGCGGGAGGAACCTACGAGCAGTACTTC.

The sample holds many counts of this clonotype. This chain connects TRBV6-6 to TRBJ2-3; no definite D call. This CDR3 comprises 11 residues. CDR1 and CDR2 from the germline V gene are MNHNY and SVGAGI (reference sequence). The V end lost 6 bases, the J end lost 8 bases, and 9 bases lay between the germline ends. The CDR3 region is CASRDVITQYF. CDR3 DNA: TGTGCCAGCAGGGACGTAATTACGCAGTATTTT.

The sample holds many counts of this clonotype. The rearrangement links TRBV25-1 to TRBJ1-5; TRBD1 agrees at 7 bases. CDR3 length: 14 residues. With V trimmed by 2 bases and J by 4 bases, 2 bases remained unmatched. From germline, CDR1 is MGHDK and CDR2 SYGVNS. CDR3 in DNA: TGTGCCAGCAGTGAAGGGACAGCTAATCAGCCCCAGCATTTT. As protein: CASSEGTANQPQHF.

This clonotype was seen many times. This chain joins TRBV11-2 and TRBJ2-3, with TRBD1 matching 8 bases. The germline gives CDR1 SGHAT, CDR2 FQNNGV. Germline trimming cut 5 bases from V and 5 bases from J; bases unmatched to any gene: 6. This CDR3 spans 14 amino acids. CDR3 loop: CASSQRTGQDTQYF. CDR3 sequence (DNA): TGTGCCAGCAGCCAAAGGACAGGGCAAGATACGCAGTATTTT.

This clonotype was picked up many times. The chain couples TRBV5-4 to TRBJ2-3; 12 bases are shared with TRBD2. Germline V gene lookup returns CDR1 SGHNT and CDR2 YYREEE (reference sequence). The CDR3 is 14 residues long. With 5 bases clipped from V and 6 bases from J, the junction kept 4 bases outside the gene matches. The CDR3 loop is CASRLAGGSDTQYF. The CDR3 DNA reads as TGTGCCAGCAGACTAGCGGGAGGATCCGATACGCAGTATTTT.

This clonotype was detected only once. Possible read error: a much larger clone is one base away. V and J are TRBV3-1 and TRBJ2-1, with D uncertain. The CDR3 has 14 residues. The V gene's germline CDR1 is LGHDT and CDR2 YNNKEL (reference sequence). The CDR3 nucleotides read TGTGCCAGCAGCCAAGAGGGTGGAAGGGATGAGAAGTTCTTC. It encodes CASSQEGGRDEKFF.

This clonotype showed up just once. V is TRBV29-1 and J is TRBJ2-1; D possibly corresponds to TRBD2 (5 bases). Per the germline V gene, CDR1 is SQVTM and CDR2 is ANQGSEA. Trimming left V 6 bases short and J 0 bases short, with 15 bases between. The CDR3 is made up of 15 amino acids. The CDR3: CSVESGRHSYNEQFF. CDR3 nucleotide sequence: TGCAGCGTGGAGAGCGGACGCCACTCCTACAATGAGCAGTTCTTC.

This clonotype was counted many times. The chain is built from TRBV6-2 or TRBV6-3 and TRBJ2-7, with a possible D match to TRBD1 (5 bases). CDR1 MNHEY and CDR2 SVGEGT come from the germline V gene. V was cut by 2 bases and J by 5 bases, with 10 bases left in between. The CDR3 runs 13 residues. The CDR3 sequence is CASSYTGRNEQYF. CDR3 sequence (DNA): TGTGCCAGCAGTTACACAGGTCGGAACGAGCAGTACTTC.

The chain employs TRBV27 and TRBJ1-2; 10 nucleotides line up with TRBD1. The germline V gene encodes CDR1 MNHEY and CDR2 SMNVEV (reference sequence). V was pared by 4 bases and J by 6 bases, with 8 bases of the junction left unmatched. CDR3 length: 15 residues. In DNA form, the CDR3 reads TGTGCCAGCAGTTCCCTCCGACAGGGGGCGAATGGCTACACCTTC. It encodes CASSSLRQGANGYTF.

This clonotype was detected a few times. This chain uses TRBV15 with TRBJ2-5; tentative D call: TRBD2 (5 bases). CDR3 length: 16 amino acids. Germline CDR1 is LNHNV and CDR2 is YYDKDF (reference sequence). Between the trimmed V and J ends, which lost 0 bases and 4 bases, there was a span of 15 bases. CDR3 DNA sequence: TGTGCCACCAGCAGAGATAATCGGGGAGATGGAGAGACCCAGTACTTC. It codes for CATSRDNRGDGETQYF.

The chain links TRBV12-3 or TRBV12-4 to TRBJ1-1; maybe TRBD1 (6 bases). The CDR3 is made up of 13 amino acids. Trimming cost V 7 bases and J 0 bases, with 9 bases left between them. CDR3 sequence reads: CASKGQLNTEAFF. The CDR3 DNA follows: TGTGCCAGCAAAGGACAGTTGAACACTGAAGCTTTCTTT.

This clonotype came up a few times. This rearrangement joins TRBV14 to TRBJ1-2; maybe TRBD1 (5 bases). Per germline, CDR1 SGHDN and CDR2 FVKESK. Between the trimmed V and J ends, which lost 4 bases and 8 bases, there was a span of 14 bases. The CDR3 runs to 13 residues. CDR3: CASSRQVRDGYTF. The CDR3 DNA reads TGTGCCAGCAGCCGGCAGGTGAGGGACGGCTACACCTTC.

The J gene is TRBJ2-7, the V gene TRBV7-3, with D tentatively TRBD2 (5 bases). V shed 2 bases and J shed 0 bases, with 11 bases lying between them. CDR1 is SGHTA and CDR2 is FQGTGA in the germline V gene. The CDR3 spans 15 residues. The CDR3 sequence: CASSLLPGISYEQYF. CDR3 nucleotide sequence: TGTGCCAGCAGCTTACTTCCGGGAATCTCCTACGAGCAGTACTTC.

In its sample, this clonotype was seen many times. The chain carries TRBV20-1 and TRBJ2-3; 7 bases are a match to TRBD2. This CDR3 is built from 15 residues. V was clipped by 5 bases and J by 4 bases; unmatched bases: 12. Germline CDR1 DFQATT, CDR2 SNEGSKA (reference sequence). CDR3 sequence (DNA): TGCAGTGCTCCTAGACTAGCCGGGTCCGCAGATACGCAGTATTTT. As protein: CSAPRLAGSADTQYF.

This clonotype came up many times. CDR3 sequence (DNA): TGTGCCAGCAAGGAGGCAGCAAGTCCCCCTTACATTCAGTACTTC. Translation gives CASKEAASPPYIQYF. The gene calls are TRBV28 and TRBJ2-4; tentatively, D is TRBD2 (5 bases). Trimming removed 7 bases at V and 8 bases at J, with 21 bases between. Per germline, CDR1 MDHEN and CDR2 SYDVKM. The CDR3 covers 15 residues. The full variable domain, completed using reference TRBV28 and TRBJ2-4, is DVKVTQSSRYLVKRTGEKVFLECVQDMDHENMFWYRQDPGLGLRLIYFSYDVKMKEKGDIPEGYSVSREKKERFSLILESASTNQTSMYLCASKEAASPPYIQYFGAGTRLSVL.

The chain employs TRBV5-1 and TRBJ2-1, with 7 bases aligning to TRBD1. V dropped 4 bases and J dropped 7; count of bases not matched to a gene: 14. CDR3 length: 16 residues. Germline V gene lookup returns CDR1 SGHRS and CDR2 YFSETQ. The CDR3 DNA reads TGCGCCAGCAGCCCGAGACAGGGAATTACTGATAATGAGCAGTTCTTC. It yields the protein CASSPRQGITDNEQFF.

This clonotype was recorded at least ten times. The gene calls are TRBV12-3 or TRBV12-4 and TRBJ2-1, with no clear D. Trimming shortened V by 6 bases and J by 6 bases, and 12 bases separated the two germline ends. This CDR3 has 13 amino acids. The CDR3 DNA follows: TGTGCCAGCAGCCTCGAACTCCTCAATGAGCAGTTCTTC. Translated, it gives CASSLELLNEQFF.

The chain employs TRBV28 and TRBJ2-7; TRBD1 might be the D (6 bases). There are 14 residues in the CDR3. The ends were cut back, 10 bases at V and 6 bases at J, with 22 bases in the middle. Germline V gene data show CDR1 as MDHEN and CDR2 as SYDVKM. DNA of the CDR3: TGTGCCATCCACGTCGGGGACAAAAGAGCCGAGCAGTACTTC. This translates into CAIHVGDKRAEQYF.